The entry below describes one TCR beta chain. This clonotype was observed at least ten times. Its binding antigen is unknown. No clone much larger than this one lies a single base away; base qualities are absent. Donors were 30 to 45 systemically healthy Caucasian individuals from Russia aged 6 to 90 years. About 10 milliliters of peripheral blood were collected from each donor into EDTA-treated Vacutainer tubes. Ficoll-Paque density-gradient centrifugation was used to isolate PBMCs, with at least 7 million per sample. Total RNA was extracted from PBMCs with Trizol reagent, with at least 5 micrograms obtained per sample. For every donor, an aliquot of PBMCs went through flow cytometry to measure the percentages of naive CD45RAhigh/CD27high T cells. This sample was included in a study of blood T cells in healthy people across ages (dated by TCRdb to the mid-2010s). Broadly, across the study: In model experiments, template switching captured about one uniquely barcoded TCR beta cDNA molecule for every two T cells. Age-related changes in TCR beta repertoire diversity were measured in the study by deep sequencing normalized with unique cDNA molecular identifiers. The study analyzed two additional independent replicas of 1 million unique cDNA reads from the same blood draw for two donors, one aged 18 to 29 and one aged 80 or older. Four age groups were formed from the donors: young (average approximately 15 years), middle-aged (around 41), aged (roughly 59) and long-lived (about 80).

The paper as a whole reports these results and caveats: The CMV infection status of donors was not known, potentially confounding age-related changes in expanded clonotypes. Compared with the aged group, more naive CD4+ T cells, fewer expanded clones and increased TCR diversity were shown by the long-lived group, suggesting age selection. Because profiling used bulk unsorted PBMCs, naive and antigen-experienced compartments could not be compared conclusively. Total diversity estimates from one million sequenced T cells were considered lower bounds and underestimates. As age increased, observed TCR beta diversity per million T cells dropped in a roughly linear way, and a significant reduction was already evident by age 40. The percentage of naive T cells measured by flow cytometry correlated strongly with observed TCR beta diversity.

Libraries were built with 5' RACE. Data came from an Illumina HiSeq 2500. A second PCR of about 7 to 12 cycles was performed with a sample-barcoded 5' primer and a J-beta primer mix. A unique molecular identifier was introduced onto each TCR beta cDNA molecule by a template-switch 5' adaptor carrying 12 random nucleotides. At least 2.5 million CDR3-containing paired-end reads were obtained from each sample. All of the RNA was converted into first-strand cDNA using the Mint cDNA synthesis kit, with a TRBC-specific oligonucleotide serving as the primer. Following uracil-DNA glycosylase treatment, all cDNA underwent a first 18-cycle PCR with the universal primers M1SS and BC2_uni_R. As for how the authors treated the data: Each sample was normalized by randomly selecting 1 million high-quality reads, each carrying a distinct molecular identifier. Reads with shared molecular identifiers were discarded instead of being binned into consensus sequences. MiTCR, run with a Q25 quality threshold and the strictest error-elimination algorithm, handled CDR3 identification, clonotype clustering and error correction. A nonparametric unseen species model with Euler transformation was used to estimate a lower bound on total TCR beta diversity. TCRdb reran the public reads through fastp at Q25 and MiXCR, keeping productive beta chains. Each record represents a unique CDR3 protein, reported with the most common genes and DNA among its rows. The V and J calls here are based on TCRdb, not the publication. The sample profile shows about 800,000 distinct CDR3 sequences; roughly 25% of them were found once. The ten largest make up roughly 3.5% of the sample.

Based on the germline V gene, the CDR1 and CDR2 sequences are MGHRA and YSYEKL. The CDR3 sequence holds 15 residues, the cysteine and phenylalanine included. The read is trimmed to its CDR3 DNA, 45 bases read in frame from base 1. V loses 0 bases of germline sequence and J loses 5 bases, and the interval between the two ends is 13 bases. A further study also used this sample, focusing on T cells of mothers and their children. The second study's authors report: Donors were nine systemically healthy Caucasian individuals: three mothers and their six children. cDNA synthesis consumed the entire amount of extracted RNA, loaded at 1.5 ug RNA in each 15 ul reaction. In the second PCR, sample barcodes and 2-4 random nucleotides were introduced via the M1S primer. Over 9 million TCR beta CDR3 reads came from each mother, compared with some 3.1 million reads from each child. Thymic selection shapes the output of TCR recombination in a similar way in related and unrelated pairs, and inherited differences have a minor effect. Normalized repertoire overlap was always slightly but never significantly higher in related than unrelated mother-child pairs. Persistent microchimeric T cell clones were not detected, at a sensitivity of around 99 clones per million clonotypes. Deep NGS was used in the study to compare the TCR beta repertoires of mothers and children and to look for features that separate related mother-child pairs from unrelated individuals. Mothers averaged approximately 40 +/- 4 years of age and children averaged roughly 11 +/- 4 years. Libraries were sequenced on Illumina HiSeq 2000 with 100+100 nt paired-end reads after adapter ligation with NEBNext reagents. To prevent cross-contamination, the mother and child libraries were prepared one month apart and sequenced in separate runs. Each donor had between roughly 450,000 and 2,100,000 distinct TCR beta clonotypes identified. Naive TCR beta clonotypes were estimated from low-frequency clonotypes matched to each donor's FACS-determined naive share, without sorting.

Sequences were obtained from blood. Recombination linked TRBV4-1 to TRBJ1-2, with TRBD1 as a weak D call on 6 bases. This TCR was recovered from a boy younger than 18 in good health. The nucleotide sequence reads TGCGCCAGCAGCCAAGACCCAGGGGCGGGATATGGCTACACCTTC. This is translated as CASSQDPGAGYGYTF.